The 24 T cell receptor beta chains listed next were all sequenced from one sample in a study of shared clonotypes between healthy human individuals. Sequencing was performed with immunoSEQ multiplex PCR; in TCRdb, only in-frame clones are kept and a portion is missing. The sample holds some 1,900,000 clones; roughly 94% are singletons and the top ten take roughly 1.2%. Positive CCR7 selection of CD45RO-negative cells yielded the naive CD8 cells, and terminally differentiated effector memory CD45RA+ cells were excluded. The sequenced sample was naive CD8+ T cells sorted from blood. Receptors originate from a man between 18 and 35 years old in good health.

Points on this clone: The sample has other DNA sequences that encode this CDR3 too. The J gene is TRBJ2-2, the V gene TRBV5-8; D remains unclear. V was trimmed by 0 bases and J by 7 bases, leaving 4 bases between them. Germline CDR1 is SGHTS and CDR2 is YDEGEE. The CDR3 totals 12 residues. The CDR3 nucleotides are TGTGCCAGCAGCTTGGGTATCGGGGAGCTGTTTTTT. Protein sequence: CASSLGIGELFF.

This chain joins TRBV7-9 and TRBJ2-7, with 10 bases that match TRBD1. With V trimmed by 5 bases and J by 4 bases, 8 bases remained unmatched. The CDR3 totals 15 residues. Germline CDR1 SEHNR, CDR2 FQNEAQ (reference sequence). CDR3 region: CASSAGQGVLYEQYF. The CDR3 DNA reads TGTGCCAGCAGCGCAGGACAGGGGGTGCTGTACGAGCAGTACTTC. Together with reference TRBV7-9 and TRBJ2-7, the CDR3 gives the full variable domain: DTGVSQNPRHKITKRGQNVTFRCDPISEHNRLYWYRQTLGQGPEFLTYFQNEAQLEKSRLLSDRFSAERPKGSFSTLEIQRTEQGDSAMYLCASSAGQGVLYEQYFGPGTRLTVT.

This clone was observed once. The rearrangement joins TRBV9 to TRBJ1-2, with a tentative D call TRBD1 (6 bases). This CDR3 has 15 amino acids. With 4 bases removed from V and 3 bases from J, the gap between germline ends came to 16 bases. Germline lookup yields CDR1 SGDLS and CDR2 YYNGEE. CDR3 nucleotides: TGTGCCAGCAGCCCAGACGGGGGGCCGGACTATGGCTACACCTTC. Translating gives CASSPDGGPDYGYTF.

V usage is TRBV27 and J usage is TRBJ2-6, with 9 bases that match TRBD1. Trimming took 1 base from V and 0 from J; bases not matched to a gene: 13. This CDR3 spans 21 amino acids. Germline V CDR1 and CDR2: MNHEY, SMNVEV (reference sequence). The CDR3 DNA reads TGTGCCAGCAGTTTATGGGGACGTCGGGACAGGGCCGTCTCTGGGGCCAACGTCCTGACTTTC. Its translation: CASSLWGRRDRAVSGANVLTF.

This rearrangement joins TRBV5-1 to TRBJ1-1; a weak D match, TRBD1 (6 bases). The CDR3 contains 18 residues. CDR1 is SGHRS, CDR2 YFSETQ, per germline. Trimming removed 3 bases at V and 3 bases at J, with 24 bases between. The CDR3 nucleotides are TGCGCCAGCAGCTCCTACAGGGAGGAATCGTGGGGGGACACTGAAGCTTTCTTT. Protein sequence: CASSSYREESWGDTEAFF. Supplemented by reference TRBV5-1 and TRBJ1-1, the full variable domain reads KAGVTQTPRYLIKTRGQQVTLSCSPISGHRSVSWYQQTPGQGLQFLFEYFSETQRNKGNFPGRFSGRQFSNSRSEMNVSTLELGDSALYLCASSSYREESWGDTEAFFGQGTRLTVV.

The chain has TRBV6-5 and TRBJ2-1, with a possible D match to TRBD2 (5 bases). CDR1 is MNHEY and CDR2 is SVGAGI in the germline V gene. Trimming took 2 bases from V and 7 from J, leaving 12 bases between them. CDR3 length: 14 amino acids. The CDR3: CASSYREGWNEQFF. In nucleotides, the CDR3 is TGTGCCAGCAGTTACCGGGAAGGGTGGAATGAGCAGTTCTTC.

A note on this clone: At the DNA level, this CDR3 is encoded by other sequences in the same sample as well. This chain joins TRBV30 and TRBJ2-5; D possibly corresponds to TRBD1 (6 bases). The CDR3 sequence is 13 residues long. Germline V gives CDR1 GTSNPN, CDR2 SVGIG (reference sequence). V lost 0 bases to trimming and J lost 5 bases, with 10 bases between them. The CDR3 DNA reads TGTGCCTGGAGTGTACAGGGTTGGGAGACCCAGTACTTC. Its translation is CAWSVQGWETQYF.

The rearrangement joins TRBV11-2 to TRBJ2-7, with 9 bases matching TRBD1. With V trimmed by 4 bases and J by 7 bases, 11 bases remained unmatched. The CDR3 totals 15 residues. Germline loops: CDR1 SGHAT, CDR2 FQNNGV. This CDR3 is CASSSTPGQGGEQYF. The CDR3 region has the DNA TGTGCCAGCAGCTCCACCCCGGGACAGGGCGGGGAGCAGTACTTC.

This rearrangement joins TRBV5-8 to TRBJ1-1, with TRBD1 identical over 9 bases. Germline CDR1 reads SGHTS; CDR2 reads YDEGEE. The length of the CDR3 is 15 residues. V was pared by 3 bases and J by 1 base, with 4 bases of the junction left unmatched. The CDR3 here is CASSWGTGRNTEAFF. In DNA form, the CDR3 reads TGTGCCAGCAGCTGGGGGACAGGGAGGAACACTGAAGCTTTCTTT.

The rearrangement links TRBV28 to TRBJ2-2; unclear D gene. The CDR3 loop spans 15 amino acids. CDR1 and CDR2 (germline): MDHEN, SYDVKM. Trimming shortened V by 2 bases and J by 0 bases, and 7 bases separated the two germline ends. CDR3 coding DNA: TGTGCCAGCAGTTTACCCCCCTCGAACACCGGGGAGCTGTTTTTT. As protein: CASSLPPSNTGELFF.

The chain is built from TRBV29-1 and TRBJ2-7; TRBD2 agrees at 7 bases. This CDR3 is built from 14 residues. The J segment lost 4 bases and the V segment lost 6 bases, leaving 12 bases of the junction unmatched. The germline CDR1 and CDR2 sequences are SQVTM and ANQGSEA. The CDR3: CSVKPAGPGYEQYF. CDR3 DNA sequence: TGCAGCGTGAAGCCAGCGGGGCCCGGGTACGAGCAGTACTTC.

The DNA for the CDR3 is TGTGCCAGCAGTGAGACAGGGGGGAACACCGGGGAGCTGTTTTTT. Protein product: CASSETGGNTGELFF. The rearrangement joins TRBV27 to TRBJ2-2, with TRBD1 identical over 9 bases. After removal of 5 bases from V and 1 base from J, the junction contained 2 bases not matched to a gene. The length of the CDR3 is 15 residues. CDR1 is MNHEY, CDR2 SMNVEV, per germline (reference sequence).

This sequence joins TRBV7-3 and TRBJ2-3, with 11 bases fitting TRBD2. Germline V gives CDR1 SGHTA, CDR2 FQGTGA. This CDR3 contains 17 residues. The V and J ends lost 5 bases and 2 bases, in that order; junction bases with no gene match: 9. CDR3: CASSQPSGGINTDTQYF. CDR3 in DNA: TGTGCCAGCAGCCAACCTAGCGGGGGGATAAACACAGATACGCAGTATTTT.

This clone was found a few times. V is TRBV5-5 and J is TRBJ1-2; D remains unclear. The CDR3 is 13 amino acids. CDR1 and CDR2 from the germline V gene are SGHKS and YYEKEE (reference sequence). V lost 0 bases to trimming and J lost 3 bases, with 6 bases between them. CDR3 coding DNA: TGTGCCAGCAGCTTGGCAGGTGACTATGGCTACACCTTC. Residues: CASSLAGDYGYTF.

A word on this clone: Other nucleotide sequences from this sample produce the same CDR3. This chain joins TRBV30 and TRBJ2-3; 8 bases line up with TRBD1. Per germline, CDR1 GTSNPN and CDR2 SVGIG (reference sequence). Trimming cost V 2 bases and J 1 base; bases outside gene matches: 5. The CDR3 runs 15 residues. CDR3 DNA sequence: TGTGCCTGGAGTCCAGGGGGCGCGGGCACAGATACGCAGTATTTT. This encodes CAWSPGGAGTDTQYF.

The genes are TRBV27 and TRBJ2-7, with 8 bases aligning to TRBD1. The CDR3 sequence is 14 residues long. Germline-derived CDR1 and CDR2 are MNHEY and SMNVEV (reference sequence). The V gene end was trimmed by 3 bases and the J gene end by 4 bases; junction bases not matched to a gene: 5. The CDR3 spells CASSFGRGLYEQYF. CDR3 coding DNA: TGTGCCAGCAGTTTCGGCAGGGGGCTTTACGAGCAGTACTTC.

This clone was picked up one time. V is TRBV6-5 and J is TRBJ1-5; maybe TRBD1 (5 bases). Looked up from germline, CDR1 is MNHEY and CDR2 is SVGAGI. The ends were cut back, 2 bases at V and 7 bases at J, with 9 bases in the middle. The CDR3 covers 13 residues. The CDR3 spells CASSYDWDQPQHF. CDR3 sequence (DNA): TGTGCCAGCAGTTACGACTGGGACCAGCCCCAGCATTTT.

This chain joins TRBV6-1 and TRBJ2-1, with D uncertain. Deletions cut 5 bases from V and 8 bases from J, with 19 bases between. CDR1 and CDR2 from the germline V gene are MNHNS and SASEGT. CDR3 length: 15 residues. CDR3 region: CASSLAFILGYEQFF. CDR3 nucleotide sequence: TGTGCCAGCAGTTTAGCCTTCATCTTAGGGTATGAGCAGTTCTTC.

On this clone: Being one base from a much bigger clone, this may be a read error. The same CDR3 is also encoded by other DNA sequences in this sample. V usage is TRBV28 and J usage is TRBJ2-7; a possible D gene is TRBD2 (5 bases). The CDR3 spans 13 residues. The germline V gene encodes CDR1 MDHEN and CDR2 SYDVKM. The V end lost 6 bases, the J end lost 0 bases, and 9 bases lay between the germline ends. For the CDR3, the DNA is TGTGCCAGCAGCTTAGGGAGCTCCTACGAGCAGTACTTC. It encodes CASSLGSSYEQYF.

About this clone itself: The sample carries other DNA sequences with the same CDR3. V gene TRBV7-9 combines with J gene TRBJ2-1, with 8 bases fitting TRBD2. V dropped 0 bases and J dropped 2; count of bases not matched to a gene: 3. This CDR3 region has 16 residues. CDR1 and CDR2 (germline): SEHNR, FQNEAQ (reference sequence). Here the CDR3 DNA reads TGTGCCAGCAGCTTAGCGGCGGGAGGCCCCTACAATGAGCAGTTCTTC. Translating gives CASSLAAGGPYNEQFF.

The CDR3 here is CASSSPLAGVGNEQFF. CDR3 nucleotides: TGTGCCAGCAGCTCTCCCCTAGCGGGAGTAGGCAATGAGCAGTTCTTC. The rearrangement uses TRBV9 and TRBJ2-1, with 10 bases identical to TRBD2. Germline assignment: CDR1 SGDLS and CDR2 YYNGEE. The CDR3 length is 16 residues. The ends lost 4 bases at V and 6 bases at J; junction bases unmatched: 10. The whole variable domain, filled in from reference TRBV9 and TRBJ2-1, reads DSGVTQTPKHLITATGQRVTLRCSPRSGDLSVYWYQQSLDQGLQFLIQYYNGEERAKGNILERFSAQQFPDLHSELNLSSLELGDSALYFCASSSPLAGVGNEQFFGPGTRLTVL.

With respect to this clone: Other DNA sequences in this sample translate to the same CDR3. V usage is TRBV5-1 and J usage is TRBJ2-2, with D unclear. The V and J ends lost 0 bases and 3 bases respectively, with 3 bases between them. The CDR3 runs 13 residues. Germline values: CDR1 SGHRS, CDR2 YFSETQ. CDR3: CASSLGDTGELFF. CDR3 DNA sequence: TGCGCCAGCAGCTTGGGAGACACCGGGGAGCTGTTTTTT.

The chain's CDR3 is CASSWTSGAPGQETQYF. As DNA, the CDR3 is TGTGCCAGCAGCTGGACTAGCGGGGCACCGGGGCAAGAGACCCAGTACTTC. This chain connects TRBV7-9 to TRBJ2-5, with 12 bases identical to TRBD2. The CDR3 spans 17 residues. V was clipped by 4 bases and J by 2 bases; unmatched bases: 8. The germline V gene encodes CDR1 SEHNR and CDR2 FQNEAQ (reference sequence).

The V and J genes are TRBV7-9 and TRBJ2-1; 9 positions match TRBD2. The CDR3 consists of 15 residues. The V gene end was trimmed by 2 bases and the J gene end by 9 bases; junction bases not matched to a gene: 8. Germline CDR1 is SEHNR and CDR2 is FQNEAQ (reference sequence). CDR3 loop: CASSLLFGREGEQFF. The CDR3 DNA reads as TGTGCCAGCAGCTTACTTTTCGGGCGGGAGGGTGAGCAGTTCTTC.